This T cell receptor beta chain appears in the sequencing data of a study of blood T cell repertoires in COVID-19 (dated by TCRdb to about 2020). In terms of the full investigation: The collaborator samples originated in the United States, Italy and Spain and spanned the acute and convalescent phases of COVID-19. The material from the prospective study consisted of cDNA or gDNA derived from T cells, B-cell-depleted T cells, or PBMCs. The dataset comprised deeply sampled blood TCRbeta repertoires from subjects exposed to, actively infected with, or recovered from COVID-19. The repertoires were released in a freely available public database meant as a resource for research on the immune response to SARS-CoV-2. The samples were drawn from the first 160 participants of the ongoing ImmuneRACE study and from under 1,500 subjects provided by 6 global collaborators. Nearly every sample came with metadata listing a de-identified subject ID, COVID-19 status, age in years and sex. HLA class I and class II types, where available, came from metadata supplied by the sample provider rather than from assay-based typing.

Germline trimming: 7 bases from V, 7 bases from J; junction bases outside gene matches: 9. CDR1 and CDR2 are drawn from the germline V gene: SGHRS, YFSETQ. The CDR3, cysteine through phenylalanine, is 15 amino acids long. Only the CDR3 DNA stays, 45 bases, in frame from base 1. General conclusions and limits of the study: Clinical and demographic metadata were provided uncurated, with the amount varying by source and participant.

Whole blood was collected in K2EDTA tubes by collaborating institutions according to the institutions' own protocols. For TCRbeta analysis, collaborators shipped samples as frozen whole blood, isolated PBMCs, or DNA extracted from either of those sample types. The immunoSEQ Assay, a bias-controlled multiplex PCR, was used to amplify TCRbeta CDR3 regions from genomic DNA. In the original analysis: Within the assay, amplification of reference gene primers was used to estimate how many nucleated cells each sample contained. Sequence reads were collapsed and filtered to measure the absolute abundance of every unique TCRbeta CDR3 rearrangement. Productive Simpson clonality was computed per sample as the square root of Simpson's diversity index over productive rearrangements. In its TCRdb copy, this immuneACCESS table keeps in-frame sequences only and misses some clones. Where compared with another copy, unresolved V genes explain less than half of these, and the others have no known cause. The DNA gave D and trimming, while V, J and clone size come from that table. For this sample there are about 140,000 clones; about 86% appear just once. The top ten clonotypes cover 3.5% to 4.5% of the sample.

Notes on this clone: Which antigen it targets is not known. No base quality information exists; no much larger clone differs at one position.

The sequence joins TRBV5-1 to TRBJ1-6, with 9 central nucleotides matching TRBD1. The sample taken for sequencing was peripheral blood. This clonotype was obtained from a woman aged 60 to 75 with acute or convalescent COVID-19. For the CDR3, the sequence is CASAEGQGSNSPLHF. The nucleotide sequence is given as TGCGCCAGCGCGGAAGGACAGGGGTCGAATTCACCCCTCCACTTT.